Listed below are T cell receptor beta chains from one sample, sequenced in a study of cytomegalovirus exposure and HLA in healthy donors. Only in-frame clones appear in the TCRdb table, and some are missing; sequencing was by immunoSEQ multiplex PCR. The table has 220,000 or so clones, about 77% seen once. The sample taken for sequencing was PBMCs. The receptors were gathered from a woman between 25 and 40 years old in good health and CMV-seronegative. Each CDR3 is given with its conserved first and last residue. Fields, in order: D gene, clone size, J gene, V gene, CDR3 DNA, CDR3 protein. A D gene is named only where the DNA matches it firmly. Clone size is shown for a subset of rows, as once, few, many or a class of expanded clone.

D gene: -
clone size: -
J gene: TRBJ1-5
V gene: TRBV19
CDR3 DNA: TGTGCCAGTAGTGAAAGTACAGGAGGCAATCAGCCCCAGCATTTT
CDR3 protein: CASSESTGGNQPQHF

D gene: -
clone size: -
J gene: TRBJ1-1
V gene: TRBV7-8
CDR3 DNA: TGTGCCAGCAGCTTAGTCGGGGGTTCTGAAGCTTTCTTT
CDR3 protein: CASSLVGGSEAFF

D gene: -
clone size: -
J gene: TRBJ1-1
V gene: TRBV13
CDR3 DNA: TGTGCCAGCAGCGTCCGACTGATGAGGAACACTGAAGCTTTCTTT
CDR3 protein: CASSVRLMRNTEAFF

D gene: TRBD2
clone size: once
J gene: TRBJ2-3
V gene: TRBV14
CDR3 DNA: TGTGCCAGCAGCCAAGATCGGGTCCTAGCGGGAGCAGATACGCAGTATTTT
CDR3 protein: CASSQDRVLAGADTQYF

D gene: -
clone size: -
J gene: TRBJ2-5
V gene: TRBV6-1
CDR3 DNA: TGTGCCAGCAGTGTGGAAGCTCCACCAGGGGCCCAGTACTTC
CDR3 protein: CASSVEAPPGAQYF

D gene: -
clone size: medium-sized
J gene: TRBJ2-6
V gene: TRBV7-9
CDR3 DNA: TGTGCCAGCAGACCCAGAGGAGCTAGCAGTGACTCTGGGGCCAACGTCCTGACTTTC
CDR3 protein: CASRPRGASSDSGANVLTF

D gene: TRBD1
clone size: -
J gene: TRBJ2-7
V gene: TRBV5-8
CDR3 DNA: TGTGCCAGCAGCTTGGGTGGTGACAGGGGGCTCTACGAGCAGTACTTC
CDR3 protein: CASSLGGDRGLYEQYF

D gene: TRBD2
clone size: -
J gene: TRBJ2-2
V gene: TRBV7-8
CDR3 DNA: TGTGCCAGCAGCTTATTTCTTTTCGGACTAGCGGGACCTAACACCGGGGAGCTGTTTTTT
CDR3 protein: CASSLFLFGLAGPNTGELFF

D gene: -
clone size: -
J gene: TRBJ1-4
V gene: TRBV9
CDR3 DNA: TGTGCCAGCAGCGTAGGGGGAGGGGAAAAACTGTTTTTT
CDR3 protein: CASSVGGGEKLFF

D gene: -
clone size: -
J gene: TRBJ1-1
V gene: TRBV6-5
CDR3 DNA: TGTGCCAGCACCCTCAGGGCGGCGGTGAACACTGAAGCTTTCTTT
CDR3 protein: CASTLRAAVNTEAFF

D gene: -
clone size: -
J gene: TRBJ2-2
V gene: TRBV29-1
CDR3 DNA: TGCAGCGTTATAGGACAGAGGGGGAACACCGGGGAGCTGTTTTTT
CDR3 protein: CSVIGQRGNTGELFF

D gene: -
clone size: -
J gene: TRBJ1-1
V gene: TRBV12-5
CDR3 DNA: TGTGCTAGTGGCCCAGGAACCACTGAAGCTTTCTTT
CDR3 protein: CASGPGTTEAFF

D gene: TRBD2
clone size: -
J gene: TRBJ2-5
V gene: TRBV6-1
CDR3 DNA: TGTGCCAGCAGTGCCACACTAGCGGGGGGTTGGCAAGAGACCCAGTACTTC
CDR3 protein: CASSATLAGGWQETQYF

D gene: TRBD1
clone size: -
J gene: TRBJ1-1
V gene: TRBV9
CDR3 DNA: TGTGCCAGCAGCGTAGACAGGGGGGACACTGAAGCTTTCTTT
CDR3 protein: CASSVDRGDTEAFF

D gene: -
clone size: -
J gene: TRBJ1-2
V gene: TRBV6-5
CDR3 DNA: TGTGCCAGCAGTTACTCGACAATGGGCTATGGCTACACCTTC
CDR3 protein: CASSYSTMGYGYTF

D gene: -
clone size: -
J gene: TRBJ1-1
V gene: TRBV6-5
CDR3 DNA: TGTGCCAGCAGTCCCCAGGAAATGAACACTGAAGCTTTCTTT
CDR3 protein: CASSPQEMNTEAFF

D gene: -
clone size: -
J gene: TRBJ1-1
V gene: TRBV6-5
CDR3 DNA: TGTGCCAGCAGTTATACAGCAAACACTGAAGCTTTCTTT
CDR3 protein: CASSYTANTEAFF

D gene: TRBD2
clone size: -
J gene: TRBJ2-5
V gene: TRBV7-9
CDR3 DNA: TGTGCCAGCAGCTTATGGGGGACTAGCGGGAGAGGGGAGACCCAGTACTTC
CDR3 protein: CASSLWGTSGRGETQYF

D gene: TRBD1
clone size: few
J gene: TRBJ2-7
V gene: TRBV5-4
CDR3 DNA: TGTGCCAGCAGCGCGACAGGGGGCCTATACGAGCAGTACTTC
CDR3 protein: CASSATGGLYEQYF

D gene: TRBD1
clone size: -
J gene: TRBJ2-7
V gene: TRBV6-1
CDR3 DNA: TGTGCCAGCAGTCGGGACAGGGGTGCGGGGGAGCAGTACTTC
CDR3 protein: CASSRDRGAGEQYF

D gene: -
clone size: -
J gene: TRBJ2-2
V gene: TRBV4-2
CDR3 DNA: TGTGCCAGCAGCCCTGAGGATAGCGGAAACACCGGGGAGCTGTTTTTT
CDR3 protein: CASSPEDSGNTGELFF

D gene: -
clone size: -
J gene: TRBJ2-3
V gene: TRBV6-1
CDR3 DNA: TGTGCCAGCAACTCCCAGACAGGTTGGACAGATACGCAGTATTTT
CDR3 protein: CASNSQTGWTDTQYF

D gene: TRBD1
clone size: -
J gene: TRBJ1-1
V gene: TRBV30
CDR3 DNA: TGTGCCTGGAGTAGGGACAGGGATACTGAAGCTTTCTTT
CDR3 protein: CAWSRDRDTEAFF

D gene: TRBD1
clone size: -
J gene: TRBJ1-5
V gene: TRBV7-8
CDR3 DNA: TGTGCCAGCAGCTTAGGTGGGGACAGGGTGAAGCCCCAGCATTTT
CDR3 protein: CASSLGGDRVKPQHF